The next 8 T cell receptor beta chains were all read from a single sample in a study of blood T cell repertoires in COVID-19. Method: immunoSEQ multiplex PCR; TCRdb's copy keeps in-frame clones and lacks some. Here the sample spans under 300,000 clones, 70% to 90% being singletons. Sequencing used peripheral blood. The receptors originated from a middle-aged woman who had recovered from COVID-19.

V usage is TRBV25-1 and J usage is TRBJ2-5; 7 nucleotides line up with TRBD1. Germline V CDR1 and CDR2: MGHDK, SYGVNS. The V gene end was trimmed by 4 bases and the J gene end by 3 bases; junction bases not matched to a gene: 11. This CDR3 contains 16 residues. CDR3 nucleotides: TGTGCCAGCAGTGTATATTGGGGACAGACAAAAGAGACCCAGTACTTC. Translated, it gives CASSVYWGQTKETQYF.

The CDR3 nucleotides are TGTGCCTGGATGGAGCCGGGACTAACCGGGGAGCTGTTTTTT. This sequence encodes CAWMEPGLTGELFF. V is TRBV30 and J is TRBJ2-2, with 7 bases matching TRBD2. Germline V gives CDR1 GTSNPN, CDR2 SVGIG (reference sequence). Trimming cost V 4 bases and J 5 bases; bases outside gene matches: 7. The CDR3 spans 14 residues.

The chain employs TRBV30 and TRBJ2-3, with 10 bases aligning to TRBD1. Germline lookup yields CDR1 GTSNPN and CDR2 SVGIG (reference sequence). V gave up 3 bases and J gave up 2 bases; unmatched junction bases: 5. CDR3 length: 15 residues. CDR3: CAWSPGQGHTDTQYF. The DNA for the CDR3 is TGTGCCTGGAGCCCGGGACAGGGGCACACAGATACGCAGTATTTT.

This clone is labeled as medium-sized. This chain joins TRBV14 and TRBJ2-7, with TRBD2 matching 7 bases. The CDR3 is made up of 15 amino acids. The J segment lost 2 bases and the V segment lost 2 bases, leaving 6 bases of the junction unmatched. In germline, CDR1 is SGHDN, CDR2 FVKESK. The CDR3 bases are TGTGCCAGCAGCCAATCTAGCGGAGCAACCTACGAGCAGTACTTC. Its translation: CASSQSSGATYEQYF.

The genes are TRBV2 and TRBJ1-5; 7 bases are shared with TRBD1. The CDR3 runs to 15 residues. Per the germline V gene, CDR1 is SNHLY and CDR2 is FYNNEI. Trimming removed 8 bases from V and 0 bases from J; junction bases left unmatched: 7. CDR3 DNA: TGTGCCAGCCGAACGACAGGGAATAGCAATCAGCCCCAGCATTTT. Translation: CASRTTGNSNQPQHF.

This clone was seen a single time. The rearrangement links TRBV5-1 to TRBJ1-1; possibly TRBD1 for D (5 bases). The CDR3 runs to 15 residues. The germline CDR1 and CDR2 sequences are SGHRS and YFSETQ. Trimming took 4 bases from V and 1 from J, leaving 14 bases between them. CDR3 sequence: CASSGGYGTNTEAFF. The CDR3 DNA sequence: TGCGCCAGCAGCGGGGGGTATGGTACGAACACTGAAGCTTTCTTT.

The V gene is TRBV2, the J gene TRBJ2-5, with D possibly TRBD2 on 6 matching bases. The V gene lost 0 bases and the J gene lost 7 bases, with 15 bases spanning the gap. The germline V gene encodes CDR1 SNHLY and CDR2 FYNNEI. The CDR3 is made up of 15 amino acids. CDR3 bases: TGTGCCAGCAGTGAAGCCGAGGCGGGGCCAGGGACCCAGTACTTC. Protein sequence: CASSEAEAGPGTQYF.

The chain is built from TRBV7-2 and TRBJ2-6; TRBD1 might be the D (6 bases). The CDR3 is 16 amino acids. The germline V gene has CDR1 SGHTA and CDR2 FQGNSA. The ends were cut back, 1 base at V and 0 bases at J, with 7 bases in the middle. This chain's CDR3 is CASSLGGGSGANVLTF. The DNA of the CDR3 is TGTGCCAGCAGCTTAGGAGGGGGCTCTGGGGCCAACGTCCTGACTTTC. The complete variable domain, with remaining parts taken from reference TRBV7-2 and TRBJ2-6, reads GAGVSQSPSNKVTEKGKDVELRCDPISGHTALYWYRQSLGQGLEFLIYFQGNSAPDKSGLPSDRFSAERTGGSVSTLTIQRTQQEDSAVYLCASSLGGGSGANVLTFGAGSRLTVL.